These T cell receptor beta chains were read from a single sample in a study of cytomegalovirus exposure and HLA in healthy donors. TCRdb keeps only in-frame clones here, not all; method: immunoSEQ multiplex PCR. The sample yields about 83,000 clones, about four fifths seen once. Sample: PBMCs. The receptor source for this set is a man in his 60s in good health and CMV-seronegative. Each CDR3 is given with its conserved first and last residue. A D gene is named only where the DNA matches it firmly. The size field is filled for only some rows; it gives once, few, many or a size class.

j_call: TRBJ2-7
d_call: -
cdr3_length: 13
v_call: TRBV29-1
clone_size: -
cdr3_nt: TGCAGCGTTGTTGGAGGCAACAGAAACGAGCAGTACTTC
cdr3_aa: CSVVGGNRNEQYF

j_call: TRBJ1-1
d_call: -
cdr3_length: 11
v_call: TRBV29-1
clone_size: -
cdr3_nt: TGCAGCGTTGCAGGGGACACTGAAGCTTTCTTT
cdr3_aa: CSVAGDTEAFF

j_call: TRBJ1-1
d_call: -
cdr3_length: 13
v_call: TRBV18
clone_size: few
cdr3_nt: TGTGCCAGCTCACCTCAGAAGGAGACTGAAGCTTTCTTT
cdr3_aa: CASSPQKETEAFF

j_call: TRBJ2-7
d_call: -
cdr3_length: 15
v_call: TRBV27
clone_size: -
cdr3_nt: TGTGCCAGCAGTTTTGGGCCAGGACTATCCTACGAGCAGTACTTC
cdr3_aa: CASSFGPGLSYEQYF

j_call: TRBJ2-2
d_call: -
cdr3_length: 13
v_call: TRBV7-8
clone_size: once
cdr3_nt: TGTGCCAGCAGCATTATCAGGGGCGGGGAGCTGTTTTTT
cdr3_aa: CASSIIRGGELFF

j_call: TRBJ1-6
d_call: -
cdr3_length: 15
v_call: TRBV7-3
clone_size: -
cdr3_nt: TGTGCCAGCAGATCCGAGAGCTCCTATAATTCACCCCTCCACTTT
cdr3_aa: CASRSESSYNSPLHF

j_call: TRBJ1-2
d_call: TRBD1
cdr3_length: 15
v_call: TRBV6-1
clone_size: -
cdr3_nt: TGTGCCAGCAGTGAGGCAGGACAGGGGAGGGATGGCTACACCTTC
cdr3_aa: CASSEAGQGRDGYTF

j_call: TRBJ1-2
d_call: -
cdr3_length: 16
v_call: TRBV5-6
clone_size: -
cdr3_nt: TGTGCCAGCAGCCTGGAGGGGCTCCAAACCCCGTATGGCTACACCTTC
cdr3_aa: CASSLEGLQTPYGYTF

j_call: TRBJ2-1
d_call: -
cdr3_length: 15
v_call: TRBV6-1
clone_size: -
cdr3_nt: TGTGCCAGCAGAGCTCAGGGCTCCCTCTACAATGAGCAGTTCTTC
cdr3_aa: CASRAQGSLYNEQFF

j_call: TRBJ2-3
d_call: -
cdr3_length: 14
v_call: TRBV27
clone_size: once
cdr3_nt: TGTGCCAGCAGTTTATCGGGGGGGGGCAGGACGCAGTATTTT
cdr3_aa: CASSLSGGGRTQYF

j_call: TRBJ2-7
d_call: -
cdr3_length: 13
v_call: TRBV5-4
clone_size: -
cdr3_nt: TGTGCCAGCAGCTTGGACTTTGCCTACGAGCAGTACTTC
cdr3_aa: CASSLDFAYEQYF

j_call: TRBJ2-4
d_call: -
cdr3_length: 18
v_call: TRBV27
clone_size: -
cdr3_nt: TGTGCCAGCAGTTCCTTCGGGGGTGCCCCATTAGCCAAAAACATTCAGTACTTC
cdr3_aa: CASSSFGGAPLAKNIQYF

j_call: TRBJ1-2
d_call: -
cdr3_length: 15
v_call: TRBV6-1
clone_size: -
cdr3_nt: TGTGCCAGCAGTCTTCACAGGGCCCAGAACTATGGCTACACCTTC
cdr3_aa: CASSLHRAQNYGYTF

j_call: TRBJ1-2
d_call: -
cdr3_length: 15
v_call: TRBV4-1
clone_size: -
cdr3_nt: TGCGCCAGCAGCCCGCCCTGGGGGGGTGACTATGGCTACACCTTC
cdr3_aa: CASSPPWGGDYGYTF

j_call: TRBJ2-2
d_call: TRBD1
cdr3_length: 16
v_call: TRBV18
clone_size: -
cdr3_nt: TGTGCCAGCTCACCCCGGGACAGGGGGGACACCGGGGAGCTGTTTTTT
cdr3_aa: CASSPRDRGDTGELFF

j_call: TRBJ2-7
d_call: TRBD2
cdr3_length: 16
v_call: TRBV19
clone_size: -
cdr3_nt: TGTGCCAGTAGTTCTAGCGGGGGGGCCGCCTCCTACGAGCAGTACTTC
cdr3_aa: CASSSSGGAASYEQYF

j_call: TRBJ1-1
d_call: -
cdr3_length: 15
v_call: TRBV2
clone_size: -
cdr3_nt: TGTGCCAGCACCACAACAGGGAACCCGGGCACTGAAGCTTTCTTT
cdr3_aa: CASTTTGNPGTEAFF

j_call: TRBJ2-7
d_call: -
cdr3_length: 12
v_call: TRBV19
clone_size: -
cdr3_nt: TGTGCCAGTAGTAGGACAGCCTACGAGCAGTACTTC
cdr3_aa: CASSRTAYEQYF

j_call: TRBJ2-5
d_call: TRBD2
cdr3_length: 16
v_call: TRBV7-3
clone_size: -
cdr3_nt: TGTGCCAGCAGCCCGAGCGGGGGCCAGTACCAAGAGACCCAGTACTTC
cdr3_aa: CASSPSGGQYQETQYF

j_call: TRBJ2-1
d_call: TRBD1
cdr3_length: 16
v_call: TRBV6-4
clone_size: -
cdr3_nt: TGTGCCAGCAGCCTGACAGGGGGGGGGCCCTACAATGAGCAGTTCTTC
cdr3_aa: CASSLTGGGPYNEQFF

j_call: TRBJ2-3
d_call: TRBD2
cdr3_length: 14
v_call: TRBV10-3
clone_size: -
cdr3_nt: TGTGCCATCAGTGGGCGGGGGGGCCAGGATACGCAGTATTTT
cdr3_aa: CAISGRGGQDTQYF

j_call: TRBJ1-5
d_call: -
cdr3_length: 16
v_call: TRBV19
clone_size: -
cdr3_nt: TGTGCCAGTAGCAAACGCCGGGAGCTAGCGGAACAGCCCCAGCATTTT
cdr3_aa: CASSKRRELAEQPQHF

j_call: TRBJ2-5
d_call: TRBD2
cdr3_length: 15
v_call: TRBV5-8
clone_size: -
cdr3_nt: TGTGCCAGCAGCACGGGCAGCGGGGCCTGGGAGACCCAGTACTTC
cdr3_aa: CASSTGSGAWETQYF

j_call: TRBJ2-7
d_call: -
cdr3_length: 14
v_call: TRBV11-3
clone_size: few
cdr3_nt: TGTGCCAGCAGCCCTCGCGGGCGGAACTACGAGCAGTACTTC
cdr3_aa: CASSPRGRNYEQYF

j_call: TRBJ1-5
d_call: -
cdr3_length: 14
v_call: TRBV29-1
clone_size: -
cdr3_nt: TGCAGCGTTGAATCGGGGGAGGGCAATCAGCCCCAGCATTTT
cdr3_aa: CSVESGEGNQPQHF